The rows below give T cell receptor beta chains drawn from one sample of a study of PD-1 blockade in mismatch repair-deficient tumors. TCRdb's table, derived via immunoSEQ multiplex PCR, lists solely in-frame clones and lacks some. The sample contains approximately 100,000 clones, approximately 80% of which appear only once. The sequences come from peripheral blood, collected approximately 35 weeks after starting pembrolizumab. Source of these receptors: an adult with mismatch repair-deficient cancer. Each CDR3 is given with its conserved first and last residue. The order of the fields is D gene, J gene, clone size, V gene, CDR3 DNA, CDR3 protein. D genes are given only for firm matches. Part of the rows lack a size; the others show once, few, many or a class for expanded clones.

TRBD2,TRBJ2-7,NA,TRBV10-1,TGCGCCAGCAGTGAAAGCGGGAGGGCCTACGAGCAGTACTTC,CASSESGRAYEQYF
TRBD1,TRBJ1-5,few,TRBV7-3,TGTGCCAGCAGCATCGACAGGGAGCAGCCCCAGCATTTT,CASSIDREQPQHF
NA,TRBJ2-7,NA,TRBV4-3,TGCGCCAGCAGCCAAGATTCCGGCGGAGTGTACGAGCAGTACTTC,CASSQDSGGVYEQYF
NA,TRBJ2-3,NA,TRBV6-6,TGTGCCAGCAGGCGCGGACTCTACACAGATACGCAGTATTTT,CASRRGLYTDTQYF
NA,TRBJ2-1,once,TRBV4-1,TGCGCCAGCAGCCAAGTAGCAGGGAATGAGCAGTTCTTC,CASSQVAGNEQFF
TRBD1,TRBJ2-7,NA,TRBV5-6,TGTGCCAGCAGCTCCGGGACAGGGCGCGAGCAGTACTTC,CASSSGTGREQYF
NA,TRBJ1-1,NA,TRBV7-9,TGTGCCAGCAGCCCCAACCTCAGGGAGAACACTGAAGCTTTCTTT,CASSPNLRENTEAFF
NA,TRBJ1-5,few,TRBV19,TGTGCCAGTAGTATAGATACGGTTAATCAGCCCCAGCATTTT,CASSIDTVNQPQHF
NA,TRBJ2-7,few,TRBV6-5,TGTGCCAGCAGTTACTCGGTATTGGGGTCCTACGAGCAGTACTTC,CASSYSVLGSYEQYF
NA,TRBJ2-2,NA,TRBV18,TGTGCCAGCTCACCACCGGGTGGGGAGCTGTTTTTT,CASSPPGGELFF
TRBD2,TRBJ2-1,NA,TRBV9,TGTGCCAGCAGCGTAGTAGGTAGCGGGACCCTTCACAATGAGCAGTTCTTC,CASSVVGSGTLHNEQFF
NA,TRBJ2-5,NA,TRBV7-9,TGTGCCAGCAGTTTGATCGAAGAGACCCAGTACTTC,CASSLIEETQYF
NA,TRBJ2-7,NA,TRBV6-5,TGTGCCAGCAGTCAACCGTCCGCCGCCTACGAGCAGTACTTC,CASSQPSAAYEQYF
NA,TRBJ2-2,NA,TRBV11-3,TGTGCCAGCAGCTTACAGGGGCCCGGGGAGCTGTTTTTT,CASSLQGPGELFF
NA,TRBJ2-1,NA,TRBV7-2,TGTGCCAGCAGTTTTATGGGAGGCTCCTACAATGAGCAGTTCTTC,CASSFMGGSYNEQFF
NA,TRBJ1-2,NA,TRBV27,TGTGCCAGCAGTTCGTTGGGCGGAAGCTTTGGCTACACCTTC,CASSSLGGSFGYTF
TRBD2,TRBJ2-1,NA,TRBV4-1,TGCGCCAGCAGTCCCCAGATAGCGGGAGCCTACAATGAGCAGTTCTTC,CASSPQIAGAYNEQFF
TRBD1,TRBJ2-3,NA,TRBV9,TGTGCCAGCAGCGTAGGGGCAGGGGGCCGTACAGATACGCAGTATTTT,CASSVGAGGRTDTQYF
TRBD2,TRBJ2-7,NA,TRBV27,TGTGCCAGCAGTCTAGCGGGAGGAGGGGAGCAGTACTTC,CASSLAGGGEQYF
NA,TRBJ1-1,many,TRBV4-1,TGCGCCAGCAGCTTCTCCGGGGCTGGGGGCACTGAAGCTTTCTTT,CASSFSGAGGTEAFF
NA,TRBJ1-1,NA,TRBV14,TGTGCCAGCAGCCGTTTTACGGGAGGAGGTACTGAAGCTTTCTTT,CASSRFTGGGTEAFF
TRBD2,TRBJ2-1,once,TRBV10-3,TGTGCCATCAAGGCGGGAGAATCCTACAATGAGCAGTTCTTC,CAIKAGESYNEQFF
TRBD1,TRBJ2-3,once,TRBV10-3,TGTGCCACAAAGCCGGGACAGAACACAGATACGCAGTATTTT,CATKPGQNTDTQYF
TRBD1,TRBJ1-2,NA,TRBV9,TGTGCCAGCAGCGCCCACCCGGGACAGGGATATGGCTACACCTTC,CASSAHPGQGYGYTF
TRBD2,TRBJ2-2,NA,TRBV19,TGTGCCAGTAGGCCCGTGGGACTAGCGACCGGGGAGCTGTTTTTT,CASRPVGLATGELFF
NA,TRBJ1-5,NA,TRBV7-2,TGTGCCAGCAGCTCCCCCGGTATACCTGGCGAGCCCCAGCATTTT,CASSSPGIPGEPQHF
NA,TRBJ1-1,NA,TRBV5-4,TGTGCCAGCAGCTTTTCCCAGGGCAACACTGAAGCTTTCTTT,CASSFSQGNTEAFF
NA,TRBJ2-1,NA,TRBV30,TGTGCCTGGAGTTGGAGTGTTCCTAAGAATGAGCAGTTCTTC,CAWSWSVPKNEQFF
TRBD2,TRBJ2-7,NA,TRBV6-6,TGTGCCAGCAGTTATAGCGGGCCTGCCTACGAGCAGTACTTC,CASSYSGPAYEQYF
NA,TRBJ2-2,NA,TRBV5-4,TGTGCCAGCAGCTTGCAGGGAGCCGGGGAGCTGTTTTTT,CASSLQGAGELFF
TRBD2,TRBJ2-4,NA,TRBV6-1,TGTGCCAGCAGTGAACTTGCGGGAGGCGGCATTCAGTACTTC,CASSELAGGGIQYF
TRBD2,TRBJ2-1,NA,TRBV7-9,TGTGCCAGCAGCCGTCTAGCGGGAGGCAATGAGCAGTTCTTC,CASSRLAGGNEQFF
NA,TRBJ2-2,NA,TRBV30,TGTGCCTGGAGTGTAAGGTCGACTACTGGGGAGCTGTTTTTT,CAWSVRSTTGELFF
TRBD1,TRBJ2-7,NA,TRBV5-6,TGTGCCAGCAGCTTTTTCGGGACAGGGGCCCCCTACGAGCAGTACTTC,CASSFFGTGAPYEQYF
NA,TRBJ2-7,NA,TRBV14,TGTGCCAGCAGCCACCCCGGGGGGCTGAGTATCTACGAGCAGTACTTC,CASSHPGGLSIYEQYF
NA,TRBJ2-2,NA,TRBV9,TGTGCCAGCAGCTCGCCGAGGGGTCTCACCGGGGAGCTGTTTTTT,CASSSPRGLTGELFF
NA,TRBJ1-1,NA,TRBV2,TGTGCCAGCAGTGAACAGGTCAACACTGAAGCTTTCTTT,CASSEQVNTEAFF
NA,TRBJ2-3,NA,TRBV20-1,TGCAGTGCCAGCGAGATTTCGCAGTATTTT,CSASEISQYF
NA,TRBJ2-7,NA,TRBV30,TGTGCCTGGAGTGACCGACCGCCTACCTCCGAGCAGTACTTC,CAWSDRPPTSEQYF
TRBD1,TRBJ1-5,NA,TRBV10-3,TGTGCCAGCAGTGGACAGGCGAACAATCAGCCCCAGCATTTT,CASSGQANNQPQHF
TRBD1,TRBJ2-7,NA,TRBV6-6,TGTGCCAGCAGCCAGGGGGACGAGCAGTACTTC,CASSQGDEQYF
NA,TRBJ2-2,NA,TRBV10-3,TGTGCCATCAGTGAGTCGGACCAGGACCCGAACACCGGGGAGCTGTTTTTT,CAISESDQDPNTGELFF
NA,TRBJ1-5,NA,TRBV19,TGTGCCAGTAGTATAGCTCGGGACACCTATAATCGGCCCCAGCATTTT,CASSIARDTYNRPQHF
NA,TRBJ1-2,few,TRBV6-4,TGTGCCAGCAGTGACGGACCTGGGGGCTATGGCTACACCTTC,CASSDGPGGYGYTF
TRBD1,TRBJ2-3,NA,TRBV5-8,TGTGCCAGCAGCTTACGACAGGGGGTATCTAGCACAGATACGCAGTATTTT,CASSLRQGVSSTDTQYF
NA,TRBJ1-2,NA,TRBV19,TGTGCCAGTAGTATGCAGGGCAACTATGGCTACACCTTC,CASSMQGNYGYTF
TRBD1,TRBJ1-1,NA,TRBV13,TGTGCCAGCAGCTTTTTCATAGTGCCAGGGGGCGGTCCTGACACTGAAGCTTTCTTT,CASSFFIVPGGGPDTEAFF
TRBD2,TRBJ2-2,NA,TRBV27,TGTGCCAGCAGCCCCCTAGGCCTAGCGGCCATGAACACCGGGGAGCTGTTTTTT,CASSPLGLAAMNTGELFF
TRBD2,TRBJ2-3,NA,TRBV5-1,TGCGCCAGCACCTGGTGGACTAGCGGCACAGATACGCAGTATTTT,CASTWWTSGTDTQYF
TRBD2,TRBJ2-7,once,TRBV13,TGTGCCAGCAGCTCCGAGGGTAGCGGGGGTATGCACTCCTACGAGCAGTACTTC,CASSSEGSGGMHSYEQYF